These 31 T cell receptor beta chains came from one sample sequenced in a study of T cell changes during pregnancy in multiple sclerosis. Sequenced by immunoSEQ multiplex PCR; TCRdb stores in-frame clones only, minus some. The sample contains around 100,000 clones, over 80% of which appear only once. The sequencing used peripheral blood, collected after pregnancy. These receptors were collected from a female donor with multiple sclerosis, enrolled in a pregnancy study.

The V call is TRBV19, the J call TRBJ2-7; 12 nucleotides agree with TRBD2. V lost 3 bases and J lost 2; bases outside the gene matches: 8. Germline V gives CDR1 LNHDA, CDR2 SQIVND (reference sequence). CDR3 size: 17 residues. The CDR3 DNA reads TGTGCCAGTAGTATGGGTCCTCTAGCGGGAGGGACCTACGAGCAGTACTTC. Amino acids: CASSMGPLAGGTYEQYF.

The rearrangement uses TRBV7-2 and TRBJ1-1; the D is unclear. The CDR3 runs 14 residues. Between the trimmed V and J ends, which lost 2 bases and 0 bases, there was a span of 7 bases. In germline, CDR1 is SGHTA, CDR2 FQGNSA. The DNA for the CDR3 is TGTGCCAGCAGCTTACAGGAACTGAACACTGAAGCTTTCTTT. Translating gives CASSLQELNTEAFF.

This clone was counted once. This chain joins TRBV6-5 and TRBJ2-7; 9 bases are shared with TRBD1. The CDR3 contains 15 residues. The germline V gene has CDR1 MNHEY and CDR2 SVGAGI. V dropped 2 bases and J dropped 3; count of bases not matched to a gene: 5. The CDR3 here is CASSYAGTGLYEQYF. The CDR3 bases are TGTGCCAGCAGTTACGCCGGGACAGGGCTCTACGAGCAGTACTTC.

The V call is TRBV19, the J call TRBJ1-2; D is possibly TRBD1 (6 bases). There are 17 residues in the CDR3. V lost 4 bases and J lost 4, with 22 bases in between. Germline CDR1 LNHDA, CDR2 SQIVND (reference sequence). The CDR3 loop is CASSTPGTSGYGYGYTF. Written as DNA, the CDR3 is TGTGCCAGTAGTACCCCCGGGACATCCGGGTACGGCTATGGCTACACCTTC.

The chain links TRBV5-1 to TRBJ2-7; TRBD1 aligns across 7 bases. The CDR3 spans 13 residues. CDR1 SGHRS and CDR2 YFSETQ come from the germline V gene. The V gene end was trimmed by 3 bases and the J gene end by 9 bases; junction bases not matched to a gene: 9. In DNA, the CDR3 is TGCGCCAGCAGCTATCGGACAGGCTCCGGGCAGTACTTC. As protein: CASSYRTGSGQYF.

DNA for the CDR3: TGTGCCAGCAGTCTACTAGCTCGGGATTACTACGAGCAGTACTTC. Protein sequence: CASSLLARDYYEQYF. The V call is TRBV2, the J call TRBJ2-7; D possibly corresponds to TRBD2 (6 bases). The CDR3 sequence is 15 residues long. CDR1 and CDR2 (germline): SNHLY, FYNNEI. Trimming shortened V by 5 bases and J by 3 bases, and 17 bases separated the two germline ends.

The chain has TRBV19 and TRBJ2-2, with TRBD2 as a possible D gene (5 bases). This CDR3 is built from 14 residues. CDR1 is LNHDA and CDR2 is SQIVND in the germline V gene (reference sequence). V was pared by 9 bases and J by 1 base, with 12 bases between. In DNA, the CDR3 is TGTGCCAGCGAAGGACTGATGAACACCGGGGAGCTGTTTTTT. It yields the protein CASEGLMNTGELFF.

This rearrangement joins TRBV7-9 to TRBJ1-5; D possibly corresponds to TRBD1 (5 bases). Germline V gene data show CDR1 as SEHNR and CDR2 as FQNEAQ (reference sequence). The CDR3 is 14 amino acids. V was shortened by 1 base and J by 3 bases, with 7 bases between the two germline ends. The CDR3 protein is CASSLEGFNQPQHF. For the CDR3, the DNA is TGTGCCAGCAGCTTAGAGGGGTTCAATCAGCCCCAGCATTTT. Full variable domain (rest looked up from reference TRBV7-9 and TRBJ1-5): DTGVSQNPRHKITKRGQNVTFRCDPISEHNRLYWYRQTLGQGPEFLTYFQNEAQLEKSRLLSDRFSAERPKGSFSTLEIQRTEQGDSAMYLCASSLEGFNQPQHFGDGTRLSIL.

The chain recombines TRBV4-3 with TRBJ2-7; 11 bases are a match to TRBD2. The CDR3 extends over 17 amino acids. Per the germline V gene, CDR1 is LGHNA and CDR2 is YSLEER. V gave up 0 bases and J gave up 1 base; unmatched junction bases: 5. Here the CDR3 reads CASSQDRLAGNSYEQYF. The CDR3 DNA sequence: TGCGCCAGCAGCCAAGATAGACTAGCGGGGAATTCCTACGAGCAGTACTTC.

The chain recombines TRBV9 with TRBJ1-4; 10 nucleotides match TRBD1. CDR3 length: 14 amino acids. Germline V CDR1 and CDR2: SGDLS, YYNGEE. Germline trimming cut 2 bases from V and 7 bases from J; bases unmatched to any gene: 2. The CDR3 bases are TGTGCCAGCAGCGTGACAGGGGGCTCTGAAAAACTGTTTTTT. Its protein product is CASSVTGGSEKLFF.

This clone came up once. This chain joins TRBV19 and TRBJ1-4; 10 bases align to TRBD1. The CDR3 extends over 15 amino acids. V lost 7 bases, J lost 6 bases, and 8 bases stayed unmatched. The V gene's germline CDR1 is LNHDA and CDR2 SQIVND (reference sequence). For the CDR3, the DNA is TGTGCCAGTACCCTCACCGGGACAGGGGATGAAAAACTGTTTTTT. Translated, it gives CASTLTGTGDEKLFF.

This sequence joins TRBV12-5 and TRBJ2-1, with a possible D match to TRBD1 (5 bases). Germline V gene lookup returns CDR1 LGHNT and CDR2 FRNRAP. The CDR3 totals 13 residues. V dropped 1 base and J dropped 8 bases, with 9 bases sitting between them. The CDR3 loop reads CASGLGRVDEQFF. CDR3 nucleotides: TGTGCTAGTGGTTTGGGCAGGGTCGATGAGCAGTTCTTC.

This sequence joins TRBV27 and TRBJ2-1, with 8 bases lining up with TRBD2. The CDR3 contains 16 residues. Germline CDR1 and CDR2: MNHEY and SMNVEV (reference sequence). J lost 5 bases, V lost 8 bases, and 14 bases had no gene match. The CDR3 loop is CASRSPGTSPNNEQFF. The CDR3 bases are TGTGCCAGCCGCTCCCCCGGGACTAGTCCTAACAATGAGCAGTTCTTC.

The chain carries TRBV28 and TRBJ2-2, with no clear D. Germline V CDR1 and CDR2: MDHEN, SYDVKM. This CDR3 has 14 amino acids. The ends were cut back, 3 bases at V and 4 bases at J, with 9 bases in the middle. The CDR3 sequence is CASSFWASTGELFF. The CDR3 DNA reads as TGTGCCAGCAGTTTTTGGGCGAGCACCGGGGAGCTGTTTTTT.

This clone occurred once. This rearrangement joins TRBV4-2 to TRBJ2-3, with 8 bases lining up with TRBD2. Germline V gene sequence: CDR1 LGHNA, CDR2 YNFKEQ. The CDR3 spans 14 residues. V gave up 5 bases and J gave up 4 bases; unmatched junction bases: 5. CDR3 nucleotides: TGTGCCAGCAGCGGGACTAGATTCTCAGATACGCAGTATTTT. Amino acid sequence: CASSGTRFSDTQYF.

This chain joins TRBV9 and TRBJ2-7; D not resolved. Germline CDR1 is SGDLS and CDR2 is YYNGEE. The CDR3 totals 15 residues. V lost 5 bases and J 6 bases, leaving 21 bases between the germline ends. The chain's CDR3 is CASSPGTLGQSEQYF. For the CDR3, the DNA is TGTGCCAGCAGTCCAGGAACGCTTGGCCAAAGCGAGCAGTACTTC.

The chain is built from TRBV4-2 and TRBJ2-6; 9 bases align to TRBD1. The CDR3 is 19 amino acids. Trimming removed 0 bases from V and 0 bases from J; junction bases left unmatched: 6. The V gene's germline CDR1 is LGHNA and CDR2 YNFKEQ. The CDR3 nucleotides are TGTGCCAGCAGCCAAGAAGGGACAGGGTCTTACTCTGGGGCCAACGTCCTGACTTTC. It encodes CASSQEGTGSYSGANVLTF.

The chain employs TRBV7-8 and TRBJ1-1; 8 positions match TRBD1. CDR1 is SGHVS, CDR2 FQNEAQ, per germline. The CDR3 runs 13 residues. With V trimmed by 5 bases and J by 4 bases, 3 bases remained unmatched. The CDR3 coding sequence is TGTGCCAGCAGCCGGACAGGGATCACTGAAGCTTTCTTT. Translating it yields CASSRTGITEAFF.

This rearrangement joins TRBV7-3 to TRBJ2-1; 8 nucleotides match TRBD1. The germline V gene encodes CDR1 SGHTA and CDR2 FQGTGA. CDR3 length: 13 amino acids. The J segment lost 10 bases and the V segment lost 4 bases, leaving 6 bases of the junction unmatched. The CDR3 DNA sequence: TGTGCCAGCAGCTCGGACAGGGCGAACGAGCAGTTCTTC. Translation gives CASSSDRANEQFF.

This chain links TRBV4-1 with TRBJ2-7; D unresolved. CDR3 length: 15 amino acids. V gave up 1 base and J gave up 2 bases, with 12 bases separating them. Germline CDR1 is MGHRA and CDR2 is YSYEKL. CDR3 amino acids: CASSQGASRPYEQYF. The CDR3 DNA is TGCGCCAGCAGCCAAGGGGCATCACGGCCCTACGAGCAGTACTTC.

For the CDR3, the DNA is TGTGCCAGCAGCGAAAGGACAGGAACCTACTACGAGCAGTACTTC. Amino acid sequence: CASSERTGTYYEQYF. The chain employs TRBV7-8 and TRBJ2-7; the match to TRBD1 covers 7 bases. CDR3 length: 15 amino acids. The trim removed 5 bases at V and 3 bases at J, leaving 10 bases unmatched. Germline CDR1 is SGHVS and CDR2 is FQNEAQ.

CDR3 bases: TGCAGCGTTACTCCCGGGACTAGCGGCTACGAGCAGTACTTC. Protein sequence: CSVTPGTSGYEQYF. The chain employs TRBV29-1 and TRBJ2-7; 11 positions match TRBD2. V lost 5 bases to trimming and J lost 3 bases; unmatched junction nucleotides: 6. Germline V gene sequence: CDR1 SQVTM, CDR2 ANQGSEA. The CDR3 sequence is 14 residues long.

The genes are TRBV30 and TRBJ1-5; perhaps TRBD1 as D (6 bases). The CDR3 totals 14 residues. Germline V gene sequence: CDR1 GTSNPN, CDR2 SVGIG (reference sequence). Trimming left V 1 base short and J 4 bases short, with 11 bases between. The CDR3 loop reads CAWSEWDKNQPQHF. The CDR3 DNA reads as TGTGCCTGGAGTGAATGGGACAAAAATCAGCCCCAGCATTTT.

The CDR3 sequence: CASSLLQLNTEAFF. The CDR3 DNA is TGCGCCAGCAGCTTGTTACAGTTGAACACTGAAGCTTTCTTT. The V call is TRBV5-1, the J call TRBJ1-1; D is undetermined. The CDR3 has 14 amino acids. Between the trimmed V and J ends, which lost 1 base and 0 bases, there was a span of 7 bases. Germline V lookup: CDR1 SGHRS, CDR2 YFSETQ.

The chain is built from TRBV19 and TRBJ2-2, with 7 nucleotides matching TRBD1. Germline V gene sequence: CDR1 LNHDA, CDR2 SQIVND (reference sequence). The ends lost 4 bases at V and 2 bases at J; junction bases unmatched: 7. The CDR3 length is 16 residues. CDR3 bases: TGTGCCAGTAGTACTTCAGGGGGAGCCAACACCGGGGAGCTGTTTTTT. Translating gives CASSTSGGANTGELFF.

The chain couples TRBV20-1 to TRBJ2-2, with D uncertain. V was shortened by 1 base and J by 8 bases, with 5 bases between the two germline ends. Germline V gene data show CDR1 as DFQATT and CDR2 as SNEGSKA (reference sequence). This CDR3 spans 11 amino acids. The CDR3 is CSARGEGELFF. In nucleotides, the CDR3 is TGCAGTGCTAGAGGCGAAGGGGAGCTGTTTTTT.

The chain carries TRBV15 and TRBJ2-1, with 10 bases fitting TRBD2. V shed 5 bases, J shed 2 bases, and the junction held 9 bases outside the gene matches. The CDR3 is made up of 17 amino acids. Germline CDR1 is LNHNV and CDR2 is YYDKDF (reference sequence). CDR3 in amino acids: CATSLTPSGSAYNEQFF. The CDR3 nucleotides read TGTGCCACCAGCCTTACTCCTAGCGGGAGCGCCTACAATGAGCAGTTCTTC.

The CDR3 nucleotides read TGTGCCAGCAGCTTGGCGGGTAGCGGGGGATTCTACGAGCAGTACTTC. Its translation: CASSLAGSGGFYEQYF. This chain connects TRBV5-4 to TRBJ2-7; the match to TRBD2 covers 9 bases. Germline CDR1 is SGHNT and CDR2 is YYREEE (reference sequence). The CDR3 loop spans 16 amino acids. The junction had 7 bases not matched to a gene; V was cut back by 0 bases and J by 3 bases.

The chain joins TRBV4-2 to TRBJ1-1; TRBD1 agrees at 9 bases. Unmatched junction bases numbered 15, after V lost 8 bases and J lost 2 bases. CDR1 is LGHNA, CDR2 YNFKEQ, per germline. This CDR3 spans 17 amino acids. CDR3: CASGLPETGGSNTEAFF. Written as DNA, the CDR3 is TGTGCCAGCGGATTACCGGAGACAGGGGGATCAAACACTGAAGCTTTCTTT.

The chain links TRBV20-1 to TRBJ2-2; D might be TRBD2 (7 bases). CDR1 and CDR2 from the germline V gene are DFQATT and SNEGSKA (reference sequence). This CDR3 comprises 11 residues. Trimming left V 6 bases short and J 6 bases short, with 8 bases between. The DNA of the CDR3 is TGCAGTGCGGGGGGGCCCGGGGAGCTGTTTTTT. Residues: CSAGGPGELFF.

The chain couples TRBV15 to TRBJ2-7, with 7 bases aligning to TRBD2. The J segment lost 4 bases and the V segment lost 0 bases, leaving 3 bases of the junction unmatched. Germline CDR1 LNHNV, CDR2 YYDKDF (reference sequence). The CDR3 runs 14 residues. The CDR3 bases are TGTGCCACCAGCAGAGACGGGGGGAGTTACGAGCAGTACTTC. Translation gives CATSRDGGSYEQYF.